The source of this T cell receptor (beta chain) is a study of shared clonotypes between healthy human individuals. Turning to the study itself: Per-donor plates numbered three CD4 naive, three CD4 memory, two CD8 naive and one CD8 memory. Study conclusions and caveats: The authors sampled blood alone, and tissue repertoires likely differ. Around 5% of naive CD4 clonotypes were shared across four donors.

Data came from immunoSEQ multiplex PCR; TCRdb stores just in-frame clones and leaves some out. This sample has around 2,000,000 clones, with roughly 94% found just once. The germline gives CDR1 MNHEY, CDR2 SMNVEV (reference sequence). V lost 0 bases, J lost 2 bases, and 11 bases lay in between. The CDR3 length is 15 residues. CD45RO negativity and positive selection for CCR7 defined naive CD8 cells, a population that excluded terminally differentiated effector memory CD45RA+ cells. A note on this clone: The antigen is not known. The same CDR3 arises from other DNA sequences in this sample as well.

The V call is TRBV27, the J call TRBJ2-7; the D gene is possibly TRBD2 (7 bases). The specimen was naive CD8+ T cells sorted from blood. The TCR comes from a young man in good health. CDR3 bases: TGTGCCAGCAGTTTATCGGGGGGGCTCCCCTACGAGCAGTACTTC. Translated, it gives CASSLSGGLPYEQYF.